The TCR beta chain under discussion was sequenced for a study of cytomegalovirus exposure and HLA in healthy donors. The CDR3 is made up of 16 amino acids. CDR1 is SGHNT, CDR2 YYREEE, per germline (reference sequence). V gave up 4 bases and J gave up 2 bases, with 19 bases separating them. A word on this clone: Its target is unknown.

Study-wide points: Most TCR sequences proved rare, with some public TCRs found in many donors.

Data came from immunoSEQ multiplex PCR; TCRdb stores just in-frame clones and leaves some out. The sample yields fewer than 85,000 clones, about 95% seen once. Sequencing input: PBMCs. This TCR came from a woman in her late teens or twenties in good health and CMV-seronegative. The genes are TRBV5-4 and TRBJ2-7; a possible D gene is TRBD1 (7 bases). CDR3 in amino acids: CASSPGGQIPPYEQYF. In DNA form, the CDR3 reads TGTGCCAGCAGCCCAGGGGGGCAGATACCTCCCTACGAGCAGTACTTC.